This TCR beta chain was captured in a study of post-analysis software for immune sequencing data. Whole-study results and caveats: Four to six TRBV segments were more frequent in patients than controls; TRBV5-6, TRBV5-1 and TRBV20-1 belonged to this group.

Germline assignment: CDR1 SEHNR and CDR2 FQNEAQ (reference sequence). V was clipped by 5 bases and J by 6 bases; unmatched bases: 9. The CDR3 contains 15 residues. Concerning this clonotype itself: Its target is not known.

Presence of unique molecular identifiers characterized the TCR beta cDNA libraries. One entry per CDR3 protein results from TCRdb running MiXCR on the PCR reads. The sample holds roughly 730,000 distinct CDR3 sequences, about 32% seen once. The receptor comes from a girl under 18 with multiple sclerosis. The V gene is TRBV7-9, the J gene TRBJ1-3; TRBD1 matches 8 bases. Sequencing was performed on blood. CDR3 sequence (DNA): TGTGCCAGCAGCCAAGGGACAGGAGCACAAAACACCATATATTTT. Encoded protein: CASSQGTGAQNTIYF.